A single sample is the source of the 3 T cell receptor beta chains below, sequenced in a study of post-analysis software for immune sequencing data. Study-level points and caveats: Patients used about 5 TRBV segments, including TRBV5-6, TRBV5-1 and TRBV20-1, more often than controls.

The authors incorporated unique molecular identifiers into the TCR beta cDNA libraries. Each CDR3 protein gets one entry after TCRdb re-called the PCR reads with MiXCR. The sample consists of hundreds of thousands of distinct CDR3 sequences, 45% of them appearing once. For these TCRs, the target antigens are not known. The specimen was blood. The receptors stem from a girl aged 5 to 17 with multiple sclerosis.

This chain joins TRBV27 and TRBJ1-2; 10 nucleotides match TRBD1. The CDR3 runs to 14 residues. Germline CDR1 is MNHEY and CDR2 is SMNVEV (reference sequence). V lost 5 bases, J lost 4 bases, and 4 bases stayed unmatched. Here the CDR3 reads CASSLRTGGYGYTF. DNA for the CDR3: TGTGCCAGCAGTCTTCGGACAGGGGGCTATGGCTACACCTTC.

The chain uses TRBV27 and TRBJ2-4; either TRBD1 or TRBD2 may supply D (5 bases each). The DNA matches TRBJ2-7 better at its end, which makes the J call doubtful. CDR3 size: 16 residues. Per germline, CDR1 MNHEY and CDR2 SMNVEV (reference sequence). The CDR3 bases are TGTGCCAGCAGTTTATCCGTCGGGGATGGGGGATACGAGCAGTACTTC. It codes for CASSLSVGDGGYEQYF.

The chain links TRBV12-3 or TRBV12-4 to TRBJ2-7; D call uncertain. This CDR3 contains 15 residues. V lost 1 base and J 6 bases, leaving 16 bases between the germline ends. The CDR3 loop reads CASSLDHTVGGEQYF. The CDR3 DNA reads as TGTGCCAGCAGTTTAGACCACACCGTCGGCGGCGAGCAGTACTTC.